The 5 T cell receptor beta chains presented below share a single source sample, sequenced in a study of cytomegalovirus exposure and HLA in healthy donors. The PCR had 60 Vbeta and 13 Jbeta primers. Method: immunoSEQ multiplex PCR; TCRdb's copy keeps in-frame clones and lacks some. Among about 150,000 clones listed, around 75% were seen once. Source material: PBMCs. The source of these receptors is a male donor in good health and CMV-seronegative.

In this sample, this clone turned up a few times. The chain links TRBV7-9 to TRBJ1-1; D gene uncertain. With 1 base removed from V and 0 bases from J, the gap between germline ends came to 6 bases. The CDR3 runs to 14 residues. Germline CDR1 SEHNR, CDR2 FQNEAQ (reference sequence). This CDR3 is CASSLGRMNTEAFF. The CDR3 DNA follows: TGTGCCAGCAGCTTAGGGCGGATGAACACTGAAGCTTTCTTT.

The V call is TRBV15, the J call TRBJ1-5; weak D call: TRBD1 (5 bases). The CDR3 spans 16 residues. The V end was cut by 3 bases, the J end by 5 bases, with 17 bases between. Per germline, CDR1 LNHNV and CDR2 YYDKDF (reference sequence). The CDR3 region has the DNA TGTGCCACCAGCAGGTCCCTCGGGGGAGGTGATCAGCCCCAGCATTTT. It specifies CATSRSLGGGDQPQHF. The variable domain in full, completed from reference TRBV15 and TRBJ1-5, reads DAMVIQNPRYQVTQFGKPVTLSCSQTLNHNVMYWYQQKSSQAPKLLFHYYDKDFNNEADTPDNFQSRRPNTSFCFLDIRSPGLGDTAMYLCATSRSLGGGDQPQHFGDGTRLSIL.

This chain connects TRBV10-3 to TRBJ1-2; D ambiguous. V was cut by 4 bases and J by 4 bases, with 16 bases left in between. From germline, CDR1 is ENHRY and CDR2 SYGVKD. This CDR3 is 15 amino acids long. The CDR3 DNA reads TGTGCCATCAGTGTTAGCAGACCCGCCCCCTATGGCTACACCTTC. This encodes CAISVSRPAPYGYTF.

On this clone: The junction differs from germline at one of its ends, possibly a read error. The J gene is TRBJ1-1, the V gene TRBV4-1; 9 bases agree with TRBD1. This CDR3 has 16 amino acids. From germline, CDR1 is MGHRA and CDR2 YSYEKL. CDR3 nucleotide sequence: TGTGCCAGCAGCCAAGGACAGGGGAGAGTAAACACTGAAGCTTTCTTT. Its protein is CASSQGQGRVNTEAFF.

The chain joins TRBV28 to TRBJ2-7; 15 positions agree with TRBD2. J lost 0 bases, V lost 5 bases, and 8 bases had no gene match. Germline V gene data show CDR1 as MDHEN and CDR2 as SYDVKM. The CDR3 is 18 amino acids. CDR3 sequence (DNA): TGTGCCAGCAGTCCCACTGGGACTAGCGGGGGGTCCTCCTACGAGCAGTACTTC. The encoded protein is CASSPTGTSGGSSYEQYF.